The clone carrying this T cell receptor (beta chain) showed up many times. This sample is drawn from a study of T cells in Graves' hyperthyroidism and ophthalmopathy. Researchers amplified the TCR beta CDR3 regions from RNA transcripts. The HTBI primer set drove a first-round RT-PCR of the TCR CDR3. TCRdb itself ran the multiplex PCR reads through MiXCR, one entry per CDR3 protein. Among 220,000 or so distinct CDR3 sequences listed, roughly 17% were seen once. The source of this sequence is a woman aged 18-29 years with Graves' ophthalmopathy. Sequencing was performed on blood.

The CDR3 DNA is TGTGCCAGCAGCTCCCTTCGCTACAATGAGCAGTTCTTC. It specifies CASSSLRYNEQFF. The V gene is TRBV13, the J gene TRBJ2-1; D is ambiguous. V lost 4 bases and J 3 bases, leaving 7 bases between the germline ends. The CDR3 has 13 residues. The germline gives CDR1 PRHDT, CDR2 FYEKMQ (reference sequence).